The 6 T cell receptor beta chains given below trace back to one sample, sequenced in a study of T-cell memory formation after mild COVID-19. TCRdb reprocessed the 5' RACE reads via MiXCR and lists one record per CDR3 protein. The repertoire holds about 180,000 distinct CDR3 sequences, with around a sixth as singletons. Sequenced input: PBMCs or a T cell subset sorted from them (not recorded which). The receptors stem from a man aged 18 to 29 who had mild COVID-19 (a few samples of this study predate the infection). Cell type and time point are not known.

This clonotype came up a few times. This chain uses TRBV25-1 with TRBJ2-1; no reliable D call. Germline V lookup: CDR1 MGHDK, CDR2 SYGVNS. This CDR3 is 12 amino acids long. Between the trimmed V and J ends, which lost 4 bases and 6 bases, there was a span of 7 bases. The DNA for the CDR3 is TGTGCCAGCAGTGGACTGGTCAATGAGCAGTTCTTC. Its protein is CASSGLVNEQFF.

This sequence joins TRBV5-6 and TRBJ2-4, with a tentative D call TRBD1 (5 bases). Germline values: CDR1 SGHDT, CDR2 YYEEEE. This CDR3 is 16 amino acids long. V shed 0 bases and J shed 5 bases, with 15 bases lying between them. The CDR3 protein is CASSLADLTGENIQYF. The CDR3 DNA sequence: TGTGCCAGCAGCTTGGCCGATCTAACAGGAGAAAACATTCAGTACTTC.

This clonotype appeared many times. This CDR3 reads CSVVKGADTQYF. CDR3 coding DNA: TGCAGCGTTGTGAAAGGCGCGGATACGCAGTATTTT. The V and J genes are TRBV29-1 and TRBJ2-3; unclear D gene. This CDR3 comprises 12 residues. V was pared by 4 bases and J by 6 bases, with 11 bases between. From germline, CDR1 is SQVTM and CDR2 ANQGSEA.

The CDR3, as DNA: TGTGCCAGCAGCGAGTGGCCAGGGCAAGGCGATGGCTACACCTTC. The encoded protein is CASSEWPGQGDGYTF. J is TRBJ1-2 and V is TRBV5-4, with D possibly being TRBD1 (5 bases). The CDR3 sequence is 15 residues long. Trimming pared 4 bases from V and 6 bases from J, leaving 19 bases between. In germline, CDR1 is SGHNT, CDR2 YYREEE (reference sequence).

J is TRBJ2-1 and V is TRBV2, with D unresolved. Trimming pared 4 bases from V and 0 bases from J, leaving 10 bases between. The CDR3 consists of 15 residues. The germline V gene encodes CDR1 SNHLY and CDR2 FYNNEI. The CDR3 region has the DNA TGTGCCAGCAGTGCAAGGGAAAGCTCCTACAATGAGCAGTTCTTC. This sequence encodes CASSARESSYNEQFF.

This clonotype has just a few counts. The V gene is TRBV5-5, the J gene TRBJ2-1; D is perhaps TRBD1 (6 bases). Germline V CDR1 and CDR2: SGHKS, YYEKEE (reference sequence). The CDR3 loop spans 16 amino acids. V lost 4 bases and J lost 5, with 19 bases in between. CDR3 amino acids: CASSLRQAHRDNEQFF. The CDR3 DNA follows: TGTGCCAGCAGCCTAAGACAGGCTCATCGGGACAATGAGCAGTTCTTC.